This T cell receptor beta chain was captured in a study of T cell responses to AZD1222 COVID-19 vaccine. Using immunoSEQ multiplex PCR, the repertoire was profiled, and TCRdb retains in-frame clones only, with some absent. This table has roughly 180,000 clones, roughly 91% appearing once. About this clone: Its antigen remains unknown.

Study-wide points: Seropositive status at baseline applied to only five to seven AZD1222 recipients. Donors skewed white British and female; clonal diversity was possibly underestimated. There were vaccine-associated CD4 TCRs across spike, dominant at 160-218 and 743-854. Targets within unmutated variant regions were reportedly found for nearly half of spike-specific TCRs.

The CDR3 loop spans 12 amino acids. Germline CDR1 reads MNHEY; CDR2 reads SVGAGI. Deletions cut 2 bases from V and 9 bases from J, with 8 bases between. The rearrangement uses TRBV6-5 and TRBJ1-5; D remains ambiguous. Material: peripheral blood, obtained 28 days after the second dose of the MenACWY control vaccine. The source of this sequence is an adult who received the MenACWY meningococcal vaccine as a control. CDR3 sequence reads: CASSYPWGPQHF. The CDR3 nucleotides are TGTGCCAGCAGTTACCCGTGGGGGCCCCAGCATTTT.